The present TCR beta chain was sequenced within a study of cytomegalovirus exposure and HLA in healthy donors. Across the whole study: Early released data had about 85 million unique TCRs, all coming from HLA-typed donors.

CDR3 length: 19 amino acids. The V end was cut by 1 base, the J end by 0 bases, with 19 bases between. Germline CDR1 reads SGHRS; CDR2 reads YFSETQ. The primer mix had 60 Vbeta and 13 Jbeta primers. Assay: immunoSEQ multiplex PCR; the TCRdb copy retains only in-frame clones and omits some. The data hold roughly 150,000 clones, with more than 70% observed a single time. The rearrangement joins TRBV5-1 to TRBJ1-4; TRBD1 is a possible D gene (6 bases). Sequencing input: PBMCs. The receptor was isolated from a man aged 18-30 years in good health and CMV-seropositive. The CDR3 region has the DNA TGCGCCAGCAGCTTGTCCGCAGGGGTCACCTCTTCAACTAATGAAAAACTGTTTTTT. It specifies CASSLSAGVTSSTNEKLFF.